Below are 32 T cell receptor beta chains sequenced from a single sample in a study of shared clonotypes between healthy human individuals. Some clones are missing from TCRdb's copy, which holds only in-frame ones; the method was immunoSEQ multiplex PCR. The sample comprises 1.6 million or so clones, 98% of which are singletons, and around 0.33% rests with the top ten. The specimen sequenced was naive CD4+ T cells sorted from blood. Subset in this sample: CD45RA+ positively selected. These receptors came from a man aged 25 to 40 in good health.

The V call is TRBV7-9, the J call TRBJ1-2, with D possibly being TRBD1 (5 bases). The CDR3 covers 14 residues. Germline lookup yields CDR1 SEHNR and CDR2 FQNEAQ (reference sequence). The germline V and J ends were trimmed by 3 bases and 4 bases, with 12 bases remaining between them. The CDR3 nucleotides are TGTGCCAGCAGCTTCCCAGGGTCCGGCTATGGCTACACCTTC. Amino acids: CASSFPGSGYGYTF.

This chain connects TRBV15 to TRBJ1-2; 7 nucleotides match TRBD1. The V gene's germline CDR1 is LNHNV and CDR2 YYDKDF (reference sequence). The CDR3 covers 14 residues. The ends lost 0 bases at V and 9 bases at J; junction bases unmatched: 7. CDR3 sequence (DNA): TGTGCCACCAGCAGAGATAAGGGGGCGATTCGCTACACCTTC. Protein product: CATSRDKGAIRYTF.

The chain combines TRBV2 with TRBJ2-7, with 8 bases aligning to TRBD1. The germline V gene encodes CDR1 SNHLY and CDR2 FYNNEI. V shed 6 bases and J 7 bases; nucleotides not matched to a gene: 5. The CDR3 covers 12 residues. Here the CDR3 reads CASRGQGREQYF. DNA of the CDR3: TGTGCCAGCAGAGGACAGGGACGGGAGCAGTACTTC.

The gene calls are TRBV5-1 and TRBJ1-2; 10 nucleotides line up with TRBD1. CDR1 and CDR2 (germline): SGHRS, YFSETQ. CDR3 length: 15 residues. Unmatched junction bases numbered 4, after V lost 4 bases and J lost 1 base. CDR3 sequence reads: CASSNGQGDNYGYTF. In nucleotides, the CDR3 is TGCGCCAGCAGCAACGGACAGGGGGATAACTATGGCTACACCTTC.

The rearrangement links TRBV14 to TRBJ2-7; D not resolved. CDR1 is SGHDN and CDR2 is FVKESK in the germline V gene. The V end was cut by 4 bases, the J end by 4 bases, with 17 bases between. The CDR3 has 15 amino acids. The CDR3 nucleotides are TGTGCCAGCAGCCTTGCACCGGGTTCGTCTTACGAGCAGTACTTC. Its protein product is CASSLAPGSSYEQYF.

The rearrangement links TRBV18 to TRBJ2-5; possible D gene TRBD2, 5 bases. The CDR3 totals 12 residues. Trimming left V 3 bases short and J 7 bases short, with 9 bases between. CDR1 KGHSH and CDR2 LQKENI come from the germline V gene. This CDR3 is CASSPSGGTQYF. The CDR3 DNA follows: TGTGCCAGCTCACCTTCAGGAGGGACCCAGTACTTC. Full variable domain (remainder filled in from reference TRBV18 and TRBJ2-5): NAGVMQNPRHLVRRRGQEARLRCSPMKGHSHVYWYRQLPEEGLKFMVYLQKENIIDESGMPKERFSAEFPKEGPSILRIQQVVRGDSAAYFCASSPSGGTQYFGPGTRLLVL.

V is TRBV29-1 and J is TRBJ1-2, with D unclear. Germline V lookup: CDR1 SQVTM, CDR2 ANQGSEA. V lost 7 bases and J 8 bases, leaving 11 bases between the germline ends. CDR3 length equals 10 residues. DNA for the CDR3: TGCAGCGCAGGCGAAGGGGGCTACACCTTC. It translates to CSAGEGGYTF.

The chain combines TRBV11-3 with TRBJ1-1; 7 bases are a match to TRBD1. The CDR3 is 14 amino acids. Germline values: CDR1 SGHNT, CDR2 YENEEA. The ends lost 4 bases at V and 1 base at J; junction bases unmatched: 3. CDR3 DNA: TGTGCCAGCAGCTCGGACAGGTCGAACACTGAAGCTTTCTTT. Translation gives CASSSDRSNTEAFF.

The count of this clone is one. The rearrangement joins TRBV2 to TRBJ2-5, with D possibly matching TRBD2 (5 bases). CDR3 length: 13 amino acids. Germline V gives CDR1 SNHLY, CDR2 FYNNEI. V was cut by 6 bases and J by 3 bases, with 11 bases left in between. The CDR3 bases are TGTGCCAGCAGACTCCGGCGGGAAGAGACCCAGTACTTC. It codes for CASRLRREETQYF. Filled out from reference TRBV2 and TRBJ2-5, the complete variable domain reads EPEVTQTPSHQVTQMGQEVILRCVPISNHLYFYWYRQILGQKVEFLVSFYNNEISEKSEIFDDQFSVERPDGSNFTLKIRSTKLEDSAMYFCASRLRREETQYFGPGTRLLVL.

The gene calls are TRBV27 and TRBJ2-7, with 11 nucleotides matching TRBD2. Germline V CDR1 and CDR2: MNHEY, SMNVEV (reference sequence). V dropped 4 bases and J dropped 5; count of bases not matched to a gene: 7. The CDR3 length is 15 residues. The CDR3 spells CASSSPSGGHHEQYF. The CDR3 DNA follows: TGTGCCAGCAGTTCTCCTAGCGGGGGGCACCACGAGCAGTACTTC.

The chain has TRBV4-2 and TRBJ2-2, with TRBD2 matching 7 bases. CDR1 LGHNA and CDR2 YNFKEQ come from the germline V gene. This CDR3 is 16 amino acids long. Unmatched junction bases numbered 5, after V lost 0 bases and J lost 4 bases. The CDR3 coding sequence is TGTGCCAGCAGCCAAGATTCGCTAGCGGCCACCGGGGAGCTGTTTTTT. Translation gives CASSQDSLAATGELFF.

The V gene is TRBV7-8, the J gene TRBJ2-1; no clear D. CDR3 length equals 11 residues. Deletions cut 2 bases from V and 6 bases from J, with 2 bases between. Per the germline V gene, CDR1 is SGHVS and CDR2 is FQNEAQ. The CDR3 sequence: CASSLSNEQFF. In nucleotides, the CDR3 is TGTGCCAGCAGCTTAAGCAATGAGCAGTTCTTC.

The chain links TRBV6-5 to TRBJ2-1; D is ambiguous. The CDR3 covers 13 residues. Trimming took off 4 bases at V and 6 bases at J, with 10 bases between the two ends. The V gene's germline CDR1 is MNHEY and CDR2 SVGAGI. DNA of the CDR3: TGTGCCAGCAGTTGGCTGATCGGCAATGAGCAGTTCTTC. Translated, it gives CASSWLIGNEQFF.

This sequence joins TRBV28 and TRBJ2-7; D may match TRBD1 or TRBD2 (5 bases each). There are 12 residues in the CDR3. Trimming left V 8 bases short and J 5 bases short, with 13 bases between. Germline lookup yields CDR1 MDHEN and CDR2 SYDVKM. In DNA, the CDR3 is TGTGCCAGCGCAGTTTTGGGGGACGAGCAGTACTTC. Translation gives CASAVLGDEQYF.

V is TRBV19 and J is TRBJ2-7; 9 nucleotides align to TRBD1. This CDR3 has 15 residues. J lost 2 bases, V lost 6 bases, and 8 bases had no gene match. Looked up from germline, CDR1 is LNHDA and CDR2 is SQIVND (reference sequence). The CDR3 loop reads CASRLQGAGTYEQYF. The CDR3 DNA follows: TGTGCCAGTAGATTACAGGGGGCAGGGACCTACGAGCAGTACTTC.

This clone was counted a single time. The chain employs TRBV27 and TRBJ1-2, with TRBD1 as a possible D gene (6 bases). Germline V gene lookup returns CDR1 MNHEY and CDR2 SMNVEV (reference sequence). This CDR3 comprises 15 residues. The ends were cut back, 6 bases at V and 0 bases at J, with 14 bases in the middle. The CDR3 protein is CASSINREANYGYTF. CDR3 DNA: TGTGCCAGCAGCATCAACAGGGAAGCTAACTATGGCTACACCTTC.

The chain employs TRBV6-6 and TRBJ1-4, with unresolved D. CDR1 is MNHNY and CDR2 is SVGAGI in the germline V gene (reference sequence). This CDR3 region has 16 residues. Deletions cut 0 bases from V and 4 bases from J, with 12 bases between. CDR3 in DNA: TGTGCCAGCAGTTACTCAGTCTCGGCGATTAATGAAAAACTGTTTTTT. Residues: CASSYSVSAINEKLFF.

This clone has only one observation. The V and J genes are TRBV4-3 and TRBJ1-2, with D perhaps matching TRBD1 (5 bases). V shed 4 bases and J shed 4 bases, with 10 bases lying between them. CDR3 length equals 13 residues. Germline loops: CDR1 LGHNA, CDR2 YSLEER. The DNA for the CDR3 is TGCGCCAGCAGCCTGGAGGGGACCTATGGCTACACCTTC. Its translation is CASSLEGTYGYTF.

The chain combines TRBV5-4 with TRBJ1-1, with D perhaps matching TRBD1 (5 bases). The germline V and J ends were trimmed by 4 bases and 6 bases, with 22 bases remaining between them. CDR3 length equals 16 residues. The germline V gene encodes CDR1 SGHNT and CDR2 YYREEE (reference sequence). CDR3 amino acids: CASSTEGAGFVAEAFF. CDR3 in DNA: TGTGCCAGCAGCACGGAAGGGGCGGGGTTCGTCGCTGAAGCTTTCTTT.

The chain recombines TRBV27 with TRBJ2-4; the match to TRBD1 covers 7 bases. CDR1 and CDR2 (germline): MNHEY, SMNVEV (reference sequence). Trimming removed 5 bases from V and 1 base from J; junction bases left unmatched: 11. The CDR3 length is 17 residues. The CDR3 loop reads CASSPLDRAGAKNIQYF. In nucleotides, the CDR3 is TGTGCCAGCAGTCCGCTCGACAGGGCCGGGGCCAAAAACATTCAGTACTTC.

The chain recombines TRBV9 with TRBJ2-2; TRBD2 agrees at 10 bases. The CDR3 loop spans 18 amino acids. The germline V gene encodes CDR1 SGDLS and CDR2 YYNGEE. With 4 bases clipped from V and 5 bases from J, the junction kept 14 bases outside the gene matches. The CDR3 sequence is CASSPRRAAGGHTGELFF. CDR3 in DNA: TGTGCCAGCAGCCCCCGTAGGGCAGCGGGAGGGCATACCGGGGAGCTGTTTTTT.

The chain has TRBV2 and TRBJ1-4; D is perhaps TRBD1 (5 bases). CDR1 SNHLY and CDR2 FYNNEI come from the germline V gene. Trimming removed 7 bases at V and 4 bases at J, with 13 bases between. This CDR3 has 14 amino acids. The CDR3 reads CASIETAYNEKLFF. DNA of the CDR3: TGTGCCAGCATAGAGACAGCCTATAATGAAAAACTGTTTTTT.

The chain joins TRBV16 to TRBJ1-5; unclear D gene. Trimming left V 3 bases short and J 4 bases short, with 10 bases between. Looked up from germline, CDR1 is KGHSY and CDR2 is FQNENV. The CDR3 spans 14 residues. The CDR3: CASSQTPNNQPQHF. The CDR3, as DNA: TGTGCCAGCAGCCAGACCCCAAATAATCAGCCCCAGCATTTT.

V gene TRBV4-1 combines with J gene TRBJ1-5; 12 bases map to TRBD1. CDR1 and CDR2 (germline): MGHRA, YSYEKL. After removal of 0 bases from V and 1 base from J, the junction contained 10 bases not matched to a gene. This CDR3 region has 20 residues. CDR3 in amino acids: CASSQENRDRGRISNQPQHF. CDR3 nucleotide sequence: TGCGCCAGCAGCCAAGAAAACCGGGACAGGGGGCGCATAAGCAATCAGCCCCAGCATTTT.

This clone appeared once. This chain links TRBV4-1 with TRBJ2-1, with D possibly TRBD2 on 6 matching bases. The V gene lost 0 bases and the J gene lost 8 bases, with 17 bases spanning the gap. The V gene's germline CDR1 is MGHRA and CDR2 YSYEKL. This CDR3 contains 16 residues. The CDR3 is CASSQDQYSRRDEQFF. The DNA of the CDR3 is TGCGCCAGCAGCCAAGACCAATATAGCCGGAGGGATGAGCAGTTCTTC.

CDR3 sequence reads: CASKLAGDTQYF. Written as DNA, the CDR3 is TGTGCCAGCAAATTAGCAGGTGATACGCAGTATTTT. The J gene is TRBJ2-3, the V gene TRBV2, with D unresolved. Germline CDR1 reads SNHLY; CDR2 reads FYNNEI. Trimming cost V 7 bases and J 6 bases, with 11 bases left between them. The length of the CDR3 is 12 residues.

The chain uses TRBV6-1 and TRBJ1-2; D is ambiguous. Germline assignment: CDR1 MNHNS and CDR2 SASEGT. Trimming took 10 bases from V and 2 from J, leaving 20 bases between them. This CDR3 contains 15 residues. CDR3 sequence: CATRLSVLGNYGYTF. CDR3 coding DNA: TGTGCCACCCGGTTGTCAGTTCTGGGGAACTATGGCTACACCTTC.

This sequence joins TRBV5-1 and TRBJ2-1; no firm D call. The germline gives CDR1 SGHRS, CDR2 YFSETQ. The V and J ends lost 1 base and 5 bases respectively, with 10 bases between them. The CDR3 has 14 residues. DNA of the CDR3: TGCGCCAGCAGCTTGTGGGGTGGAAACAATGAGCAGTTCTTC. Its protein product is CASSLWGGNNEQFF.

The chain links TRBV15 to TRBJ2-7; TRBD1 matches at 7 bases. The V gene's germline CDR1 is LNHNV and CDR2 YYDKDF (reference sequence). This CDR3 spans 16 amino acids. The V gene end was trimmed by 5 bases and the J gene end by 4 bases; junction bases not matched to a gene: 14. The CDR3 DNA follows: TGTGCCACCAGCTCGCCGCTGACAGGGCACATATACGAGCAGTACTTC. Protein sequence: CATSSPLTGHIYEQYF.

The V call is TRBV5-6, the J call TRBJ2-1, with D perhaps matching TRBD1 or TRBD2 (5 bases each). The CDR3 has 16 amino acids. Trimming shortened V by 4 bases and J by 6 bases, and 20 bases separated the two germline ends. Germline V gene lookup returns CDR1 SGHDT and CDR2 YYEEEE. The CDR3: CASSESGLGFGNEQFF. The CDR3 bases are TGTGCCAGCAGCGAATCGGGGCTAGGGTTTGGCAATGAGCAGTTCTTC.

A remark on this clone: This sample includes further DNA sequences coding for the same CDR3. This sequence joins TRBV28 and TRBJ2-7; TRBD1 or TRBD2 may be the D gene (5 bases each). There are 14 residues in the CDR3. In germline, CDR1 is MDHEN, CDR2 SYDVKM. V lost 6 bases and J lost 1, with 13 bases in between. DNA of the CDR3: TGTGCCAGCAGGGGACGTCAGGGTTCCTACGAGCAGTACTTC. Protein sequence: CASRGRQGSYEQYF.

The DNA of the CDR3 is TGTGCCAGCATAGACGGATCCTACGAGCAGTACTTC. Translating it yields CASIDGSYEQYF. This chain uses TRBV28 with TRBJ2-7; no firm D call. This CDR3 has 12 amino acids. Germline CDR1 and CDR2: MDHEN and SYDVKM. The germline V and J ends were trimmed by 7 bases and 1 base, with 8 bases remaining between them.